One T cell receptor (beta chain) is described in this entry. cDNA came from 0.5 to 1 ug RNA primed by random hexamers. Amplification of TCR beta CDR3 was carried out by immunoSEQ multiplex PCR, which covered 54 Vbeta and 13 Jbeta segments. MiXCR was run by TCRdb on the immunoSEQ multiplex PCR reads, yielding one entry per CDR3 protein. This sample has about 190,000 distinct CDR3 sequences, with approximately 95% found just once. Controls were age- and sex-matched healthy donors. Trimming pared 5 bases from V and 4 bases from J, leaving 11 bases between. CDR3 length: 13 residues. CDR1 and CDR2 (germline): KGHSH, LQKENI. The data belong to a study of CD8 T cells in Susac syndrome.

The source of this sequence is a human donor in good health. The rearrangement uses TRBV18 and TRBJ1-2, with D uncertain. The sample consisted of CD4+ T cells from PBMCs. The CDR3 region has the DNA TGTGCCAGCTCAACGGATTTAATCTATGGCTACACCTTC. Encoded protein: CASSTDLIYGYTF.